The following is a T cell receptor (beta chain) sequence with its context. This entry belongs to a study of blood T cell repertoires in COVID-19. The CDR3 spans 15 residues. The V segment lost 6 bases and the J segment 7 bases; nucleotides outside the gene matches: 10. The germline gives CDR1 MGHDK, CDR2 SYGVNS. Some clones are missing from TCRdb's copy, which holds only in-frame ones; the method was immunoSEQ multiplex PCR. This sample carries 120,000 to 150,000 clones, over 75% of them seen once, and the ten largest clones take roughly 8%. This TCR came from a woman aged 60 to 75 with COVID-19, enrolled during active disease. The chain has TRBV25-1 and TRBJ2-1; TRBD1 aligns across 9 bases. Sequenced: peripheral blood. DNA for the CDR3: TGTGCCAGCAGGCTCGGACAGGGGATGGGGAATGAGCAGTTCTTC. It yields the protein CASRLGQGMGNEQFF.